The rows below give T cell receptor beta chains drawn from one sample of a study of cytomegalovirus exposure and HLA in healthy donors. The table came from immunoSEQ multiplex PCR; TCRdb's copy has only in-frame clones and leaves some out. The data contain roughly 130,000 clones, 84% of them singletons. The specimen was PBMCs. The receptors stem from a man in his fifties in good health and CMV-seronegative. The CDR3 runs from the conserved cysteine through the conserved F or W. Each record gives: clone size, J gene, V gene, D gene, CDR3 protein, CDR3 DNA. D genes are given only for firm matches. Not every row has a clone size; where given, it reads once, few, many or a size class.

>NA|TRBJ1-2|TRBV6-5|TRBD1
CASGTGALGNYGYTF
TGTGCCAGCGGGACAGGGGCTTTGGGTAACTATGGCTACACCTTC
>NA|TRBJ2-5|TRBV30|NA
CAWSLGLTSAETQYF
TGTGCCTGGAGTCTCGGACTTACCTCCGCCGAGACCCAGTACTTC
>once|TRBJ1-2|TRBV18|TRBD1
CASSPGQGGYTF
TGTGCCAGCTCCCCCGGACAGGGGGGCTACACCTTC
>NA|TRBJ2-7|TRBV6-1|NA
CASSEIQGVSYEQYF
TGTGCCAGCAGTGAAATACAGGGAGTCTCATACGAGCAGTACTTC
>few|TRBJ2-3|TRBV5-1|TRBD2
CASSLGLAGVPDTQYF
TGCGCCAGCAGCTTAGGACTAGCGGGGGTCCCAGATACGCAGTATTTT
>NA|TRBJ2-5|TRBV18|TRBD1
CASSPDRGLGTQYF
TGTGCCAGCTCACCGGACAGGGGGTTGGGGACCCAGTACTTC
>once|TRBJ1-6|TRBV19|NA
CASSMAGDSPLHF
TGTGCCAGTAGTATGGCAGGGGATTCACCCCTCCACTTT
>NA|TRBJ2-1|TRBV4-2|TRBD2
CASSQEGRGGSEQFF
TGTGCCAGCAGCCAAGAGGGGCGGGGGGGCAGTGAGCAGTTCTTC
>NA|TRBJ2-2|TRBV4-2|TRBD2
CASSQARTSGGGTGELFF
TGTGCCAGCAGCCAAGCCCGGACTAGCGGGGGTGGCACCGGGGAGCTGTTTTTT
>NA|TRBJ1-4|TRBV7-9|TRBD1
CASRRGTGNEKLFF
TGTGCCAGCCGCCGGGGGACAGGGAATGAAAAACTGTTTTTT
>NA|TRBJ1-2|TRBV15|NA
CATSRDRDYGYTF
TGTGCCACCAGCAGAGATCGCGACTATGGCTACACCTTC
>NA|TRBJ2-7|TRBV30|NA
CAWSVPDISYEQYF
TGTGCCTGGAGTGTACCGGACATATCCTACGAGCAGTACTTC
>NA|TRBJ2-7|TRBV13|NA
CASTSQGSLYEQYF
TGTGCCAGCACATCACAGGGTAGCCTCTACGAGCAGTACTTC
>NA|TRBJ1-5|TRBV4-1|NA
CASSQVGGKGQPQHF
TGCGCCAGCAGCCAAGTAGGAGGGAAGGGGCAGCCCCAGCATTTT
>NA|TRBJ2-6|TRBV2|NA
CASSNTGHVANVLTF
TGTGCCAGCAGTAACACAGGGCATGTGGCCAACGTCCTGACTTTC
>NA|TRBJ2-1|TRBV5-6|NA
CASSLTQGNVRYNEQFF
TGTGCCAGCAGCTTGACCCAGGGGAACGTCCGTTACAATGAGCAGTTCTTC
>NA|TRBJ2-3|TRBV7-9|NA
CASSLLAGHGTDTQYF
TGTGCCAGCAGCTTACTGGCAGGTCACGGCACAGATACGCAGTATTTT
>once|TRBJ2-5|TRBV7-8|TRBD2
CASSLEGSGASVQYF
TGTGCCAGCAGCTTAGAGGGTAGCGGGGCCTCTGTCCAGTACTTC
>few|TRBJ1-1|TRBV5-1|TRBD1
CASSFLDRGGTEAFF
TGCGCCAGCAGCTTCCTGGACAGGGGTGGCACTGAAGCTTTCTTT
>NA|TRBJ1-2|TRBV30|NA
CAWSGRGGYTF
TGTGCCTGGAGTGGGAGGGGCGGCTACACCTTC
>NA|TRBJ1-1|TRBV9|NA
CASSSGLLGNTEAFF
TGTGCCAGCAGCTCCGGACTCCTGGGCAACACTGAAGCTTTCTTT
>once|TRBJ1-4|TRBV30|NA
CAWGGGTTRATNEKLFF
TGTGCCTGGGGCGGGGGGACAACCCGTGCAACTAATGAAAAACTGTTTTTT
>NA|TRBJ2-3|TRBV5-4|TRBD1
CASSSPDRVRTDTQYF
TGTGCCAGCAGCTCACCTGACAGGGTCAGAACAGATACGCAGTATTTT
>NA|TRBJ1-4|TRBV30|TRBD1
CAWSADRVWEKLFF
TGTGCCTGGAGTGCCGACAGGGTTTGGGAAAAACTGTTTTTT
>NA|TRBJ2-3|TRBV9|TRBD2
CASSTHNLAGASTDTQYF
TGTGCCAGCAGCACCCACAACCTAGCGGGGGCCTCCACAGATACGCAGTATTTT
>NA|TRBJ1-2|TRBV4-1|NA
CASSQVSYYGYTF
TGCGCCAGCAGCCAAGTCTCTTACTATGGCTACACCTTC
>NA|TRBJ1-1|TRBV11-2|NA
CASSPERGYTEAFF
TGTGCCAGCAGCCCGGAACGGGGGTATACTGAAGCTTTCTTT
>NA|TRBJ1-6|TRBV19|TRBD1
CASSIAGGFSSPLHF
TGTGCCAGTAGTATAGCAGGGGGATTTAGTTCACCCCTCCACTTT
>NA|TRBJ2-7|TRBV5-1|TRBD2
CASSPSGGPYEQYF
TGCGCCAGCAGTCCTAGCGGGGGGCCCTACGAGCAGTACTTC
>NA|TRBJ2-2|TRBV12-5|NA
CASGLGGTGELFF
TGTGCTAGTGGTTTAGGAGGGACCGGGGAGCTGTTTTTT
>NA|TRBJ2-7|TRBV4-1|NA
CASSPRGIPYEQYF
TGCGCCAGCAGCCCTCGGGGTATACCTTACGAGCAGTACTTC
>NA|TRBJ1-2|TRBV7-8|TRBD1
CASSSQGRGRGYGYTF
TGTGCCAGCAGTTCACAGGGTAGGGGGCGCGGTTATGGCTACACCTTC
>once|TRBJ2-7|TRBV7-9|NA
CASSRTLTYEQYF
TGTGCCAGCAGCCGGACACTTACCTACGAGCAGTACTTC
>NA|TRBJ2-7|TRBV5-4|TRBD2
CASSLGLADAYEQCF
TGTGCCAGCAGCTTGGGACTAGCGGATGCCTACGAGCAGTGCTTC
>NA|TRBJ2-2|TRBV10-3|TRBD2
CAISTSGSGGLFF
TGTGCCATCAGTACGAGCGGGAGCGGGGGGCTGTTTTTT
>once|TRBJ2-7|TRBV9|TRBD2
CASSAGTSGSYEQYF
TGTGCCAGCAGCGCGGGGACTAGCGGAAGCTACGAGCAGTACTTC
>NA|TRBJ2-1|TRBV7-9|TRBD1
CASSEPARDRMSHEQFF
TGTGCCAGCAGCGAGCCCGCACGGGACAGGATGTCACATGAGCAGTTCTTC
>once|TRBJ2-2|TRBV4-3|TRBD2
CASSPRGGPGGELFF
TGCGCCAGCAGCCCCCGGGGGGGGCCTGGCGGGGAGCTGTTTTTT
>NA|TRBJ2-7|TRBV27|NA
CASSLRGGSLLGQYF
TGTGCCAGCAGTTTAAGGGGAGGCTCTCTACTTGGGCAGTACTTC
>NA|TRBJ2-7|TRBV16|NA
CASSQQGSRPIEQYF
TGTGCCAGCAGCCAACAGGGCTCCAGGCCCATCGAGCAGTACTTC
>NA|TRBJ2-3|TRBV4-3|TRBD1
CASSPSRGAGGSDTQYF
TGCGCCAGCAGCCCCTCTCGTGGGGCAGGGGGCTCAGATACGCAGTATTTT
>NA|TRBJ2-4|TRBV4-1|TRBD2
CASSQDSGGRGVAKNIQYF
TGCGCCAGCAGCCAAGATAGCGGGGGCCGGGGCGTAGCCAAAAACATTCAGTACTTC
>NA|TRBJ2-1|TRBV6-4|TRBD2
CASSEIAGGHNEQFF
TGTGCCAGCAGTGAAATCGCGGGGGGGCACAATGAGCAGTTCTTC
>NA|TRBJ2-3|TRBV7-9|TRBD2
CASSLKAGELRERDTQYF
TGTGCCAGCAGCTTAAAAGCGGGGGAGCTACGAGAAAGAGATACGCAGTATTTT
>NA|TRBJ2-1|TRBV30|TRBD1
CAWGQGNEQFF
TGTGCCTGGGGACAGGGCAATGAGCAGTTCTTC
>NA|TRBJ2-5|TRBV2|NA
CASRRGETQYF
TGTGCCAGCCGAAGGGGGGAGACCCAGTACTTC
>NA|TRBJ1-1|TRBV9|NA
CASSVGGNSEAFF
TGTGCCAGCAGCGTTGGGGGGAACTCTGAAGCTTTCTTT
>NA|TRBJ1-1|TRBV6-5|NA
CASSYSTGTEAFF
TGTGCCAGCAGTTACTCGACAGGCACTGAAGCTTTCTTT
>NA|TRBJ2-7|TRBV10-3|TRBD2
CAISVSGGNYEQYF
TGTGCCATCAGTGTAAGCGGGGGCAATTACGAGCAGTACTTC
>NA|TRBJ2-5|TRBV18|TRBD1
CASSPPSGQLQETQYF
TGTGCCAGCTCACCACCCTCGGGACAGCTCCAAGAGACCCAGTACTTC
>NA|TRBJ1-2|TRBV9|NA
CASTLDTSNGYTF
TGTGCCAGCACCCTGGACACATCTAATGGCTACACCTTC
>NA|TRBJ2-5|TRBV7-9|NA
CASSSEETQYF
TGTGCCAGCAGCTCGGAAGAGACCCAGTACTTC
>NA|TRBJ1-6|TRBV10-3|TRBD1
CAISQGALNSPLHF
TGTGCCATCAGTCAGGGGGCCCTAAATTCACCCCTCCACTTT
>once|TRBJ1-1|TRBV7-2|NA
CASSLRNPLRLAEAFF
TGTGCCAGCAGCCTCCGGAACCCATTGAGGTTGGCTGAAGCTTTCTTT
>few|TRBJ1-1|TRBV5-8|NA
CASSVTPAGMNTEAFF
TGTGCCAGCAGCGTGACACCGGCGGGCATGAACACTGAAGCTTTCTTT
>NA|TRBJ1-2|TRBV10-1|TRBD1
CASRFRDRGDGYTF
TGCGCCAGCAGATTCCGGGACAGGGGCGATGGCTACACCTTC
>NA|TRBJ1-2|TRBV5-1|TRBD1
CASRSGQAYGYTF
TGCGCCAGCCGATCGGGACAGGCCTATGGCTACACCTTC